A selection of T cell receptor beta chains follows, all from one sample in a study of tumour-infiltrating T cells in Burkitt lymphoma. Profiling relied on immunoSEQ multiplex PCR, and the TCRdb table lists in-frame clones only, not all of them. The repertoire holds about 13,000 clones, 85% seen once, with roughly 1.4% in the top ten. Sequencing was performed on tumor tissue. Every receptor here comes from a human donor with diffuse large B-cell lymphoma. Both conserved end residues are part of each CDR3. Fields, in order: clone size, V gene, D gene, J gene, CDR3 protein, CDR3 DNA. The D gene is left open where the match is weak. Expanded clones are given a class, and other clones once, few, many or no size at all.

.	TRBV19	.	TRBJ1-1	CASSIDISGTEAFF	TGTGCCAGTAGTATTGATATAAGCGGCACTGAAGCTTTCTTT
.	TRBV10-3	TRBD1	TRBJ1-2	CAISVTLGQGRDGYTF	TGTGCCATCAGCGTAACTTTGGGACAGGGGAGGGATGGCTACACCTTC
once	TRBV11-1	.	TRBJ2-7	CASSLGVPGLDEQYF	TGTGCCAGCAGCTTAGGAGTACCGGGGTTGGACGAGCAGTACTTC
.	TRBV28	TRBD2	TRBJ2-3	CASSSTSGARDTQYF	TGTGCCAGCAGTTCGACTAGCGGGGCCCGAGATACGCAGTATTTT
once	TRBV4-1	TRBD1	TRBJ1-1	CASSQDTGTGVNTEAFF	TGCGCCAGCAGCCAAGATACCGGGACAGGGGTTAACACTGAAGCTTTCTTT
.	TRBV6-1	TRBD2	TRBJ2-3	CASSEALAGRSTDTQYF	TGTGCCAGCAGTGAAGCCTTAGCGGGAAGGAGCACAGATACGCAGTATTTT
.	TRBV10-1	.	TRBJ1-2	CASSRGPNYGYTF	TGCGCCAGCTCCCGGGGGCCTAACTATGGCTACACCTTC
.	TRBV19	.	TRBJ1-5	CASSLPALGYQPQHF	TGTGCCAGTAGTTTGCCGGCTTTAGGATATCAGCCCCAGCATTTT
.	TRBV4-1	.	TRBJ1-5	CASSRYAGNQPQHF	TGCGCCAGCAGCCGTTACGCAGGGAATCAGCCCCAGCATTTT
few	TRBV7-8	.	TRBJ2-3	CASSLIPGRSTDTQYF	TGTGCCAGCAGCTTAATACCCGGGAGAAGCACAGATACGCAGTATTTT
.	TRBV4-3	TRBD1	TRBJ1-5	CASSPLLTGDQPQHF	TGCGCCAGCAGCCCATTGTTGACAGGGGATCAGCCCCAGCATTTT
once	TRBV14	TRBD1	TRBJ1-2	CASSLIPGQGASGYTF	TGTGCCAGCAGCCTTATTCCGGGACAGGGGGCCAGTGGCTACACCTTC
.	TRBV19	TRBD1	TRBJ1-5	CASSMVGQGNQPQHF	TGTGCCAGTAGTATGGTAGGACAGGGCAATCAGCCCCAGCATTTT
.	TRBV19	TRBD1	TRBJ1-2	CASSSRQGAVYGYTF	TGTGCCAGTAGTTCAAGACAGGGGGCGGTCTATGGCTACACCTTC
.	TRBV10-3	TRBD1	TRBJ1-1	CATQSGGTEAFF	TGTGCCACTCAATCAGGGGGCACTGAAGCTTTCTTT
.	TRBV9	.	TRBJ1-3	CASSVWGRGTGNTIYF	TGTGCCAGCAGCGTATGGGGACGGGGGACTGGAAACACCATATATTTT
.	TRBV23-1	.	TRBJ2-1	CASSQSPIYRGGSNEQFF	TGCGCCAGCAGTCAATCTCCCATCTATAGAGGGGGTTCAAATGAGCAGTTCTTC
.	TRBV7-2	TRBD1	TRBJ2-7	CASSFYRGAYEQYF	TGTGCCAGCAGCTTCTACAGGGGGGCCTACGAGCAGTACTTC
.	TRBV28	.	TRBJ2-2	CASSFTLGTNTGELFF	TGTGCCAGCAGTTTTACTCTTGGGACGAACACCGGGGAGCTGTTTTTT
.	TRBV5-1	.	TRBJ1-2	CASSLRDNYGYTF	TGCGCCAGCAGCTTGAGGGACAACTATGGCTACACCTTC
.	TRBV7-8	.	TRBJ1-1	CASSLAQNTEAFF	TGTGCCAGCAGCTTAGCTCAGAACACTGAAGCTTTCTTT
.	TRBV19	.	TRBJ2-7	CASSARAPYEQYF	TGTGCCAGTAGCGCTCGGGCGCCCTACGAGCAGTACTTC
.	TRBV4-1	.	TRBJ2-7	CASSQVDRAGTYEQYF	TGCGCCAGCAGCCAAGTCGATAGGGCAGGGACGTACGAGCAGTACTTC
.	TRBV27	.	TRBJ2-7	CASSSGTALEQYF	TGTGCCAGCAGTTCCGGGACCGCCCTGGAGCAGTACTTC
.	TRBV6-5	.	TRBJ1-4	CASSYAVGEKLFF	TGTGCCAGCAGTTACGCCGTTGGTGAAAAACTGTTTTTT
.	TRBV9	TRBD1	TRBJ1-1	CASSTGQGRGTEAFF	TGTGCCAGCAGCACCGGACAGGGACGGGGCACTGAAGCTTTCTTT
once	TRBV19	.	TRBJ1-1	CASRRNFADTEAFF	TGTGCCAGTAGACGGAATTTCGCGGACACTGAAGCTTTCTTT
.	TRBV2	.	TRBJ1-5	CASSEIGVLNQPQHF	TGTGCCAGCAGTGAAATTGGGGTTCTCAATCAGCCCCAGCATTTT
.	TRBV4-3	.	TRBJ1-2	CASSQDMPPASGYTF	TGCGCCAGCAGCCAAGATATGCCACCGGCCTCTGGCTACACCTTC
.	TRBV25-1	.	TRBJ2-1	CASSVGSWANEQFF	TGTGCCAGCAGTGTGGGCAGTTGGGCCAATGAGCAGTTCTTC
.	TRBV6-5	.	TRBJ2-2	CASSHRVENTGELFF	TGTGCCAGCAGTCACAGGGTTGAAAACACCGGGGAGCTGTTTTTT
.	TRBV10-3	TRBD2	TRBJ2-1	CATTAGDYRNEQFF	TGTGCCACGACAGCGGGAGATTATAGGAATGAGCAGTTCTTC
.	TRBV6-6	.	TRBJ2-1	CASSYDAGSNEQFF	TGTGCCAGCAGTTACGACGCGGGTTCCAATGAGCAGTTCTTC
.	TRBV10-3	TRBD2	TRBJ2-1	CAIKEGAGGDNEQFF	TGTGCCATCAAAGAAGGGGCGGGAGGAGACAATGAGCAGTTCTTC
few	TRBV4-1	.	TRBJ2-7	CASSHPNDEQYF	TGCGCCAGCAGCCACCCGAACGACGAGCAGTACTTC
few	TRBV7-2	.	TRBJ2-3	CASSLVPPRGGETDTQYF	TGTGCCAGCAGCTTAGTACCCCCGAGGGGCGGGGAAACAGATACGCAGTATTTT
.	TRBV18	.	TRBJ2-2	CASSPPRGGISNTGELFF	TGTGCCAGCTCACCACCGAGGGGGGGAATTTCGAACACCGGGGAGCTGTTTTTT
once	TRBV5-6	TRBD1	TRBJ1-2	CASSLSGTGNYGYTF	TGTGCCAGCAGCCTATCCGGGACAGGGAACTATGGCTACACCTTC
.	TRBV6-5	TRBD1	TRBJ2-5	CASSLGTGQETQYF	TGTGCCAGCAGCCTAGGGACAGGACAAGAGACCCAGTACTTC
.	TRBV12-5	.	TRBJ1-1	CASGSTQGGDTEAFF	TGTGCTAGTGGTTCCACTCAAGGTGGGGACACTGAAGCTTTCTTT
few	TRBV19	TRBD2	TRBJ2-1	CASSNPQLAVYNEQFF	TGTGCCAGTAGTAACCCCCAGCTAGCGGTTTACAATGAGCAGTTCTTC
few	TRBV29-1	TRBD2	TRBJ2-7	CSVRLAGTYEQYF	TGCAGCGTGAGACTAGCGGGGACTTACGAGCAGTACTTC